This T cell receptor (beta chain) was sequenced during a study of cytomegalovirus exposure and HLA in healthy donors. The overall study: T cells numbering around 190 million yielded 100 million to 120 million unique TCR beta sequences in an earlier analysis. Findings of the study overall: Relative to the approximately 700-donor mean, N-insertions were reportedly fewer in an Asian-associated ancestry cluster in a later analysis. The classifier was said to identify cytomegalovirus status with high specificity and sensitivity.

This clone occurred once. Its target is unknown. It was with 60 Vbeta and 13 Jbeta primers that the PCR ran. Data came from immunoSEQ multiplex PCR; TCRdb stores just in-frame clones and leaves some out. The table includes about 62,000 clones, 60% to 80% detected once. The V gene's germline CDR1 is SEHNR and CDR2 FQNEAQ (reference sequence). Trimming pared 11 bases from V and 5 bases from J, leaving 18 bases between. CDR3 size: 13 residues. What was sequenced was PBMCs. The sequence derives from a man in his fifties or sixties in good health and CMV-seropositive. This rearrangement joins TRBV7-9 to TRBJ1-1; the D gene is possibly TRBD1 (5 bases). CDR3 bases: TGTGCCGAGAGGAGGGCTGGGGCGACTGAAGCTTTCTTT. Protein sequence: CAERRAGATEAFF.